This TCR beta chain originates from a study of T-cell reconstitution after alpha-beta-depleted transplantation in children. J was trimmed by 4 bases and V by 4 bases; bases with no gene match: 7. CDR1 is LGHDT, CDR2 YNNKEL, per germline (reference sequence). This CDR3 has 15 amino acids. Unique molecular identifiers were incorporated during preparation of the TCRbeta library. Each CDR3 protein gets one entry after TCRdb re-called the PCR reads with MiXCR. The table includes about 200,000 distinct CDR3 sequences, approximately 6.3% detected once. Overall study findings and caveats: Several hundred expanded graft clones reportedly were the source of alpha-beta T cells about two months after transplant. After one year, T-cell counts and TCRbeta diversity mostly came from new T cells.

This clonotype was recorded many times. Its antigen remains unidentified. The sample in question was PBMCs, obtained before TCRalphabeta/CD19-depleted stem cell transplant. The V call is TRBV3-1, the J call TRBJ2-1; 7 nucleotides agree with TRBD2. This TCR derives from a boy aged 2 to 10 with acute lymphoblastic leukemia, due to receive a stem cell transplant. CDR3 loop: CASSLWGGRYNEQFF. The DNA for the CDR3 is TGTGCCAGCAGCCTTTGGGGGGGGAGGTACAATGAGCAGTTCTTC.